The source of this T cell receptor beta chain is a study of shared clonotypes between healthy human individuals. As for the study in general: Used for every donor were three CD4 naive, three CD4 memory, two CD8 naive and one CD8 memory plate. Study outcomes and limitations: Relative to memory subsets, naive subsets generally showed larger estimated richness.

CD45RO-negative, CCR7-positively selected cells formed the naive CD8 fraction, excluding terminally differentiated effector memory CD45RA+ cells. This clone was seen only once. Its specificity is unknown. Clones were sequenced by immunoSEQ multiplex PCR, and TCRdb holds only the in-frame ones, with some missing. Here the sample spans around 2.1 million clones, approximately 94% being singletons. CDR3 length: 13 residues. Looked up from germline, CDR1 is SGHKS and CDR2 is YYEKEE (reference sequence). Trimming removed 0 bases from V and 2 bases from J, with 6 bases in between. The sequencing input was naive CD8+ T cells from PBMCs. This sequence was found in a man aged 18-30 years in good health. Some clones in this sample may be carry-over from other donors' samples. The chain joins TRBV5-5 to TRBJ2-7; D is unclear. In DNA, the CDR3 is TGTGCCAGCAGCTTGGGATCGGCCTACGAGCAGTACTTC. This translates into CASSLGSAYEQYF.